The 8 T cell receptor beta chains given below trace back to one sample, sequenced in a study of technical replicates of blood from a handful of donors. The data were produced by immunoSEQ multiplex PCR, yet TCRdb's version contains in-frame clones alone and is incomplete. The sample has 80,000 to 95,000 clones, about 94% seen once. Specimen: T cells isolated from PBMCs. The receptors shown here come from a human donor in good health.

This CDR3 reads CASGLSGQRDNEQFF. CDR3 sequence (DNA): TGTGCTAGTGGTTTGTCGGGACAACGCGACAATGAGCAGTTCTTC. The V gene is TRBV12-5, the J gene TRBJ2-1; tentatively, D is TRBD1 (6 bases). Per the germline V gene, CDR1 is LGHNT and CDR2 is FRNRAP. CDR3 length: 15 amino acids. V lost 2 bases to trimming and J lost 5 bases, with 13 bases between them.

The chain carries TRBV6-1 and TRBJ1-2; tentatively, D is TRBD1 (5 bases). CDR3 size: 12 residues. CDR1 is MNHNS and CDR2 is SASEGT in the germline V gene. Trimming took 8 bases from V and 4 from J, leaving 11 bases between them. In DNA form, the CDR3 reads TGTGCCAGCTCCGACGGGGGCTATGGCTACACCTTC. It yields the protein CASSDGGYGYTF.

The chain recombines TRBV7-9 with TRBJ2-2; 7 nucleotides agree with TRBD1. Germline V lookup: CDR1 SEHNR, CDR2 FQNEAQ (reference sequence). The CDR3 consists of 13 residues. V trimming: 9 bases; J trimming: 6 bases; junction bases outside the gene matches: 7. The CDR3 DNA sequence: TGTGCCAGAGTTGGGACAGCTCCCGGGGAGCTGTTTTTT. Its translation: CARVGTAPGELFF.

The V and J genes are TRBV2 and TRBJ2-2; 9 nucleotides match TRBD1. V lost 6 bases to trimming and J lost 7 bases; unmatched junction nucleotides: 9. The germline V gene encodes CDR1 SNHLY and CDR2 FYNNEI. The CDR3 has 15 residues. The CDR3 loop is CASRGADRGYGELFF. For the CDR3, the DNA is TGTGCCAGCAGGGGGGCGGACAGGGGATACGGGGAGCTGTTTTTT.

The chain recombines TRBV2 with TRBJ2-3; 7 nucleotides align to TRBD2. This CDR3 is built from 12 residues. J was trimmed by 6 bases and V by 5 bases; bases with no gene match: 2. Germline V gene data show CDR1 as SNHLY and CDR2 as FYNNEI. The chain's CDR3 is CASSPGGDTQYF. CDR3 coding DNA: TGTGCCAGCAGTCCCGGGGGGGATACGCAGTATTTT.

The chain uses TRBV25-1 and TRBJ2-3, with D possibly matching TRBD2 (5 bases). Trimming cost V 2 bases and J 3 bases, with 15 bases left between them. The CDR3 runs 16 residues. Germline-derived CDR1 and CDR2 are MGHDK and SYGVNS. CDR3 sequence: CASSERTEASTDTQYF. CDR3 in DNA: TGTGCCAGCAGTGAAAGGACGGAGGCGTCAACAGATACGCAGTATTTT. Variable domain in full (rest from reference TRBV25-1 and TRBJ2-3): EADIYQTPRYLVIGTGKKITLECSQTMGHDKMYWYQQDPGMELHLIHYSYGVNSTEKGDLSSESTVSRIRTEHFPLTLESARPSHTSQYLCASSERTEASTDTQYFGPGTRLTVL.

The chain carries TRBV6-1 and TRBJ2-1; 7 positions agree with TRBD1. V lost 6 bases to trimming and J lost 7 bases; unmatched junction nucleotides: 9. Germline values: CDR1 MNHNS, CDR2 SASEGT. This CDR3 is built from 14 residues. Here the CDR3 reads CASSPTGWGNEQFF. CDR3 coding DNA: TGTGCCAGCAGCCCGACAGGGTGGGGGAATGAGCAGTTCTTC.

J is TRBJ2-1 and V is TRBV10-1; no firm D call. Trimming cost V 3 bases and J 0 bases, with 6 bases left between them. The CDR3 is made up of 14 amino acids. Germline-derived CDR1 and CDR2 are WNHNN and SYGVQD (reference sequence). Written as DNA, the CDR3 is TGCGCCAGCAGTGAAATGAGCTCCTACAATGAGCAGTTCTTC. Amino acids: CASSEMSSYNEQFF.